This T cell receptor (beta chain) was recorded in a study of blood T cells in healthy people across ages. Study background: Through template switching, about one barcoded beta molecule was captured per two T cells, as measured in model experiments. The study's findings and limits: Total diversity from one million sequenced T cells was likely underestimated.

Germline V gene sequence: CDR1 MDHEN, CDR2 SYDVKM. V was clipped by 2 bases and J by 4 bases, with 10 bases between them. The CDR3 extends over 14 amino acids. This clonotype was found a few times. The antigen is undetermined. The use of a sample-barcoded 5' primer and a J-beta primer mix characterized a second PCR of roughly 6 to 11 cycles. Every single cDNA molecule received a tag from a template-switch adaptor with 12 random nucleotides. Every individual sample yielded 2.5 million or more paired-end reads (each containing CDR3). Each CDR3 protein is one row after TCRdb ran MiXCR on the 5' RACE reads. The profile covers approximately 880,000 distinct CDR3 sequences, with about 48% appearing a single time and under 15% taken by the ten largest.

Material for sequencing was blood. The sequence was collected from a man aged 25-45 years in good health. The V call is TRBV28, the J call TRBJ2-3, with D perhaps being TRBD1 or TRBD2 (5 bases each). The chain's CDR3 is CASSLGGIPDTQYF. The CDR3 bases are TGTGCCAGCAGTTTAGGGGGAATCCCAGATACGCAGTATTTT. The entire variable domain, with the rest obtained from reference TRBV28 and TRBJ2-3, is as follows: DVKVTQSSRYLVKRTGEKVFLECVQDMDHENMFWYRQDPGLGLRLIYFSYDVKMKEKGDIPEGYSVSREKKERFSLILESASTNQTSMYLCASSLGGIPDTQYFGPGTRLTVL.